This T cell receptor beta chain appears in the sequencing data of a study of shared clonotypes between healthy human individuals. Only in-frame clones appear in the TCRdb table, and some are missing; sequencing was by immunoSEQ multiplex PCR. The profile shows 750,000 to 1,000,000 clones, around 92% of them singletons. This CDR3 comprises 17 residues. The germline CDR1 and CDR2 sequences are MGHRA and YSYEKL. The germline V and J ends were trimmed by 1 base and 0 bases, with 13 bases remaining between them. Naive CD8 isolation took CD45RO-negative cells positively selected for CCR7 and excluded terminally differentiated effector memory CD45RA+ cells.

The sequenced sample was naive CD8+ T cells sorted from blood. The TCR was taken from a man aged 25 to 40 in good health. The chain joins TRBV4-1 to TRBJ1-3; no firm D call. The CDR3 DNA reads TGCGCCAGCAGCCAAGGTGTCCTTAGGACCTCTGGAAACACCATATATTTT. This codes for CASSQGVLRTSGNTIYF.